A selection of T cell receptor beta chains follows, all from one sample in a study of T cell responses to AZD1222 COVID-19 vaccine. The repertoire was sequenced with immunoSEQ multiplex PCR; TCRdb's copy has only in-frame clones and lacks some. The table records 70,000 to 90,000 clones, more than 75% of them present only once. Sequencing was performed on peripheral blood, taken on day 0 of AZD1222 vaccination. The receptors originated from an adult in good health. CDR3s include the opening cysteine and the closing phenylalanine or tryptophan. The D gene is left open where the match is weak. Size is stated for part of the rows, as once, few or many counts, or as a class when the clone is expanded.

clone_size: -; d_call: -; j_call: TRBJ1-6; v_call: TRBV25-1; cdr3_nt: TGTGCCTCCTCCGAGAGGGGCCTTAATTCACCCCTCCACTTT; cdr3_aa: CASSERGLNSPLHF
clone_size: -; d_call: -; j_call: TRBJ1-1; v_call: TRBV5-1; cdr3_nt: TGCGCCAGCAGAGCGTCACAGGTGACCACTGAAGCTTTCTTT; cdr3_aa: CASRASQVTTEAFF
clone_size: once; d_call: -; j_call: TRBJ2-3; v_call: TRBV19; cdr3_nt: TGTGCCAGTACTCGGATGGGGACGGAATCTAGCACAGATACGCAGTATTTT; cdr3_aa: CASTRMGTESSTDTQYF
clone_size: -; d_call: -; j_call: TRBJ2-7; v_call: TRBV3-1/TRBV3-2; cdr3_nt: TGTGCCAGCAGCCAACTTGACAGCTACGAGCAGTACTTC; cdr3_aa: CASSQLDSYEQYF
clone_size: -; d_call: TRBD2; j_call: TRBJ2-1; v_call: TRBV9; cdr3_nt: TGTGCCAGCAGCGTAGGGGCTAGCGGGTCAAATGAGCAGTTCTTC; cdr3_aa: CASSVGASGSNEQFF
clone_size: -; d_call: -; j_call: TRBJ1-2; v_call: TRBV28; cdr3_nt: TGTGCCAGCACCGGTACAGGGAATGGCTACACCTTC; cdr3_aa: CASTGTGNGYTF
clone_size: -; d_call: -; j_call: TRBJ1-2; v_call: TRBV7-2; cdr3_nt: TGTGCCAGCAGCTTATACCGCCAGGACTATGGCTACACCTTC; cdr3_aa: CASSLYRQDYGYTF
clone_size: -; d_call: TRBD1; j_call: TRBJ2-7; v_call: TRBV5-1; cdr3_nt: TGCGCCAGCAGCCTGGACAGGGGAGTGGGCGAGCAGTACTTC; cdr3_aa: CASSLDRGVGEQYF
clone_size: -; d_call: -; j_call: TRBJ2-7; v_call: TRBV28; cdr3_nt: TGTGCCAGCAGTTTCTTGGACCGAACCTACGAGCAGTACTTC; cdr3_aa: CASSFLDRTYEQYF
clone_size: -; d_call: TRBD1; j_call: TRBJ1-1; v_call: TRBV6-5; cdr3_nt: TGTGCCAGTCGGGGGTTGGACAGGTTGAACACTGAAGCTTTCTTT; cdr3_aa: CASRGLDRLNTEAFF
clone_size: -; d_call: -; j_call: TRBJ1-3; v_call: TRBV3-1/TRBV3-2; cdr3_nt: TGTGCCAGCAGCCACCAGATTTCCTCTGGAAACACCATATATTTT; cdr3_aa: CASSHQISSGNTIYF
clone_size: once; d_call: -; j_call: TRBJ1-1; v_call: TRBV11-1; cdr3_nt: TGTGCCAGCAGCTTTACAGGGAGTCCTGAAGCTTTCTTT; cdr3_aa: CASSFTGSPEAFF
clone_size: -; d_call: -; j_call: TRBJ1-2; v_call: TRBV19; cdr3_nt: TGTGCCAGTAGACGGTCGGGCACGACCTATGGCTACACCTTC; cdr3_aa: CASRRSGTTYGYTF
clone_size: -; d_call: -; j_call: TRBJ2-7; v_call: TRBV18; cdr3_nt: TGTGCCAGCTCACCACCGGGATCCCGACCGACAGAGCAGTACTTC; cdr3_aa: CASSPPGSRPTEQYF
clone_size: -; d_call: -; j_call: TRBJ1-1; v_call: TRBV9; cdr3_nt: TGTGCCAGCAGCGTTAACCGGGACCGGATGAACACTGAAGCTTTCTTT; cdr3_aa: CASSVNRDRMNTEAFF
clone_size: -; d_call: TRBD2; j_call: TRBJ2-5; v_call: TRBV27; cdr3_nt: TGTGCCAGCAGAACTAGCGGGGGGATGTCGGAGACCCAGTACTTC; cdr3_aa: CASRTSGGMSETQYF
clone_size: -; d_call: TRBD2; j_call: TRBJ2-1; v_call: TRBV4-1; cdr3_nt: TGCGCCAGCAGCCAGCCGACTAGCCGGACTCCCGGCGATGAGCAGTTCTTC; cdr3_aa: CASSQPTSRTPGDEQFF